This TCR beta chain emerged from a study of neurological immune-mediated disorders. General study results and limits: Multiple sclerosis was found to have the least TCR clonal expansion, below healthy controls, and HTLV-1-associated myelopathy the most.

This clonotype was seen many times. What it binds is unknown. The output of every sequencing run exceeded 190 million TCR-beta sequences, derived from 15-18 subjects. TCRdb re-analysed the 5' RACE reads in MiXCR, keeping a single row per CDR3 protein. The sample yields roughly 49,000 distinct CDR3 sequences, 10% to 15% seen once. Time point described: longitudinal time-point 2. CDR3 length equals 14 residues. CDR1 is DFQATT, CDR2 SNEGSKA, per germline (reference sequence). Trimming took 4 bases from V and 3 from J, leaving 10 bases between them. The TCR sequence derives from a male donor with HTLV-1-associated myelopathy (HAM/TSP). The chain is built from TRBV20-1 and TRBJ2-6; the D is unclear. The sample taken for sequencing was PBMCs. In nucleotides, the CDR3 is TGCAGTGCTAACTGGGGTCGTGGGGCCAACGTCCTGACTTTC. The encoded protein is CSANWGRGANVLTF.